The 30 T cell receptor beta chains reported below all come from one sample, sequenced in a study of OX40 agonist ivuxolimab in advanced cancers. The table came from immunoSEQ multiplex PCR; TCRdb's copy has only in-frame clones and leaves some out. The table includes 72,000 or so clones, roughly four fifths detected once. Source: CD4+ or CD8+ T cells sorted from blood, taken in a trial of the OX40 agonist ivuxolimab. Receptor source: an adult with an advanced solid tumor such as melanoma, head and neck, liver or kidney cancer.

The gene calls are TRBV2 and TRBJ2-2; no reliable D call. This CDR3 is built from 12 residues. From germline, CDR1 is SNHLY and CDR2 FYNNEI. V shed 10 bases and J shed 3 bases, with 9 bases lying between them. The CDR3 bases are TGTGCCACCACCGAGGACACCGGGGAGCTGTTTTTT. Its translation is CATTEDTGELFF.

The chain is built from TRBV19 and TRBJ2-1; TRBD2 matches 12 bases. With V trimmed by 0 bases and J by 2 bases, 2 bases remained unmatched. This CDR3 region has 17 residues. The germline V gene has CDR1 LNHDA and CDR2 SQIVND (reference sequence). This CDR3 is CASSIDGLAGPYNEQFF. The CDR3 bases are TGTGCCAGTAGTATAGATGGACTAGCGGGACCCTACAATGAGCAGTTCTTC.

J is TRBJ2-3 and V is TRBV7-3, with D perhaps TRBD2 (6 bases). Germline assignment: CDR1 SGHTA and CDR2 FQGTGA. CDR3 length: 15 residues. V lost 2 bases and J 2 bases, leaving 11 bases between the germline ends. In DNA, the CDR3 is TGTGCCAGCAGCTTATCGGCGGGAACCACAGATACGCAGTATTTT. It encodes CASSLSAGTTDTQYF.

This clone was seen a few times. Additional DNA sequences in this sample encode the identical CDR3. Here the CDR3 reads CASSLRGNTGELFF. In nucleotides, the CDR3 is TGTGCCAGCAGCTTAAGGGGGAACACCGGGGAGCTGTTTTTT. The rearrangement joins TRBV7-7 to TRBJ2-2; tentative D call: TRBD1 (5 bases). V dropped 2 bases and J dropped 1 base, with 5 bases sitting between them. The CDR3 is made up of 14 amino acids. Germline lookup yields CDR1 SSHAT and CDR2 FNYEAQ (reference sequence).

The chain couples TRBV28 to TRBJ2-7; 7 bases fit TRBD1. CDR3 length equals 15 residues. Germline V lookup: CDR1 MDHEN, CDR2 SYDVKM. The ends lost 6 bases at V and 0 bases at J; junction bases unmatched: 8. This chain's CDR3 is CASRPTGQHSYEQYV. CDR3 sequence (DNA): TGTGCCAGCAGACCAACGGGACAGCACTCCTACGAGCAGTACGTC.

The CDR3: CASSPRTSGGYNEQFF. Here the CDR3 DNA reads TGTGCCAGCAGCCCTCGGACTAGCGGGGGATACAATGAGCAGTTCTTC. The rearrangement links TRBV28 to TRBJ2-1; 13 bases align to TRBD2. Germline V gene data show CDR1 as MDHEN and CDR2 as SYDVKM. The CDR3 is made up of 16 amino acids. V gave up 6 bases and J gave up 4 bases; unmatched junction bases: 6.

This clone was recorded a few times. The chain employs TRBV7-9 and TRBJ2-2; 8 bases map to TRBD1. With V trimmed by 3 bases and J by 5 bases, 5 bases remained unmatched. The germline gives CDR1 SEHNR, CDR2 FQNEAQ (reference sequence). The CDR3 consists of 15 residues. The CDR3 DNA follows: TGTGCCAGCAGCTTCGGACAGGGTGCGACCGGGGAGCTGTTTTTT. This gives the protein CASSFGQGATGELFF.

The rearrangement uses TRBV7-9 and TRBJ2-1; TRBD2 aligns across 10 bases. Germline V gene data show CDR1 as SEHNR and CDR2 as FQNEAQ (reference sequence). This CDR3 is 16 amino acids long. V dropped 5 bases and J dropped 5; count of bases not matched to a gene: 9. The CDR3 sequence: CASSPKAGGQDNEQFF. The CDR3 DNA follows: TGTGCCAGCAGCCCTAAAGCGGGGGGGCAGGACAATGAGCAGTTCTTC.

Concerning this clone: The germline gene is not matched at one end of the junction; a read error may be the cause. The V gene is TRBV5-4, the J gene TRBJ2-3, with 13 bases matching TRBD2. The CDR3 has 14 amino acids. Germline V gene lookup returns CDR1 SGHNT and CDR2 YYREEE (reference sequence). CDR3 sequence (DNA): TGTGCCAGCAGCCCACAAGGACTAGCGGGAGAATTTCCTTTT. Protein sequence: CASSPQGLAGEFPF. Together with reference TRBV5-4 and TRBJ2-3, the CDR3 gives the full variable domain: ETGVTQSPTHLIKTRGQQVTLRCSSQSGHNTVSWYQQALGQGPQFIFQYYREEENGRGNFPPRFSGLQFPNYSSELNVNALELDDSALYLCASSPQGLAGEFPFGPGTRLTVL.

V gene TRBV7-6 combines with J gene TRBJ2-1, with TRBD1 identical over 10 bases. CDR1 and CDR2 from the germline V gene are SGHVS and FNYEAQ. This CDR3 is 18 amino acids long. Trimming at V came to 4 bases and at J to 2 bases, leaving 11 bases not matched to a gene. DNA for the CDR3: TGTGCCAGCAGCTCCCGACCAGGACAGGGGGTGGCCTACAATGAGCAGTTCTTC. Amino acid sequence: CASSSRPGQGVAYNEQFF.

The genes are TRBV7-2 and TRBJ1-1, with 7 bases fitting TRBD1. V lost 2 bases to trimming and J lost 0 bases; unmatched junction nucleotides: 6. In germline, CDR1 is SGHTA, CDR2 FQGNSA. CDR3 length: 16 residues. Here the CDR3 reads CASSLRPGQMNTEAFF. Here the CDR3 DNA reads TGTGCCAGCAGCTTACGACCGGGACAGATGAACACTGAAGCTTTCTTT.

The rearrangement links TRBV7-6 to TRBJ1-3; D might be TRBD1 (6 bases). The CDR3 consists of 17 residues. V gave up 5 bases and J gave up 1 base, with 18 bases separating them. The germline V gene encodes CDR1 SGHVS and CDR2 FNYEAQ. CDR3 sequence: CASSPPATGLSGNTIYF. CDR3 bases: TGTGCCAGCAGCCCCCCCGCGACAGGACTTTCTGGAAACACCATATATTTT. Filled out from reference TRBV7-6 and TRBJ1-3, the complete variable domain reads GAGVSQSPRYKVTKRGQDVALRCDPISGHVSLYWYRQALGQGPEFLTYFNYEAQQDKSGLPNDRFSAERPEGSISTLTIQRTEQRDSAMYRCASSPPATGLSGNTIYFGEGSWLTVV.

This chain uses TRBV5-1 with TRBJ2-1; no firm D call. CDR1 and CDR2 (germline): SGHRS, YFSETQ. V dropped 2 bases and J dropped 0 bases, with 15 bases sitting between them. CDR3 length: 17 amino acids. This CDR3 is CASSFGQAQNSYNEQFF. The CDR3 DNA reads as TGCGCCAGCAGCTTCGGGCAGGCCCAAAACTCCTACAATGAGCAGTTCTTC.

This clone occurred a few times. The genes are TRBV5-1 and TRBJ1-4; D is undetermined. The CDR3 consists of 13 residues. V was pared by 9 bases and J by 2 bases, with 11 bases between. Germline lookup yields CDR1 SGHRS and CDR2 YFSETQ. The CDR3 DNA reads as TGCGCCACTCGACCGAATACTAATGAAAAACTGTTTTTT. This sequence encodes CATRPNTNEKLFF.

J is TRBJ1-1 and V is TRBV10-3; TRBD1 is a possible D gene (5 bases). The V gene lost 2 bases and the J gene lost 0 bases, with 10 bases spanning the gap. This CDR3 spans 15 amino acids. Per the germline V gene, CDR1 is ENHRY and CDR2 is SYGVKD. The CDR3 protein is CAISEGRGMNTEAFF. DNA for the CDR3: TGTGCCATCAGTGAGGGACGGGGGATGAACACTGAAGCTTTCTTT.

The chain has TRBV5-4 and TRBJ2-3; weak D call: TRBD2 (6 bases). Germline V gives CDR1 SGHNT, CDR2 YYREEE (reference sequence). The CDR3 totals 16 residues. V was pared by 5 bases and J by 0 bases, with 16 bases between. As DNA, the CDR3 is TGTGCCAGCAGACCAACTATAGCGGCAAGCACAGATACGCAGTATTTT. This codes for CASRPTIAASTDTQYF.

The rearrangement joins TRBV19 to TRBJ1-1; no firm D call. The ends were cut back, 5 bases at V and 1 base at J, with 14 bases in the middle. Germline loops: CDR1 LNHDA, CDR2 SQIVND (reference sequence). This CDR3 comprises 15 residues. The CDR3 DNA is TGTGCCAGTAGTTCGTACCGGGCAGCGAACACTGAAGCTTTCTTT. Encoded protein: CASSSYRAANTEAFF.

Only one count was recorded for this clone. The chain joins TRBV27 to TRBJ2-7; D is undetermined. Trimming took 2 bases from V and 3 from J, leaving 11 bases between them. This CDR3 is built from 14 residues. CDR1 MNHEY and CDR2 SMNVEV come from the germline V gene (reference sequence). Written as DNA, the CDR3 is TGTGCCAGCAGTTTAAGTCAGTTGAGCTACGAGCAGTACGTC. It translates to CASSLSQLSYEQYV.

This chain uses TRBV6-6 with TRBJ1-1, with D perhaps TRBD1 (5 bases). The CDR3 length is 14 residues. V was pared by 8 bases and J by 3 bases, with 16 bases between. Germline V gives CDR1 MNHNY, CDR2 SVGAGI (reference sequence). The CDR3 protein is CASVGQGLDTEAFF. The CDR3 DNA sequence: TGTGCCAGCGTCGGACAAGGGCTGGACACTGAAGCTTTCTTT.

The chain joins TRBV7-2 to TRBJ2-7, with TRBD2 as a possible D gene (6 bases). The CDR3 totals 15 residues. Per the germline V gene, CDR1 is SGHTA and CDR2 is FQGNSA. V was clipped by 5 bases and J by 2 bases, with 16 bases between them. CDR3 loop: CASSLGWTTAYEQYF. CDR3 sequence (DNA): TGTGCCAGCAGCCTAGGGTGGACTACCGCCTACGAGCAGTACTTC. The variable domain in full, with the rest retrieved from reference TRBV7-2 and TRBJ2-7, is GAGVSQSPSNKVTEKGKDVELRCDPISGHTALYWYRQSLGQGLEFLIYFQGNSAPDKSGLPSDRFSAERTGGSVSTLTIQRTQQEDSAVYLCASSLGWTTAYEQYFGPGTRLTVT.

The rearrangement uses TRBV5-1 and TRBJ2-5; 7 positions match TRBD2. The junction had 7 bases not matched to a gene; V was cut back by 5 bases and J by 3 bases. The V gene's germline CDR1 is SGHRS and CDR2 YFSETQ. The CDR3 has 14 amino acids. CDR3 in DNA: TGCGCCAGCAGTGGCCCTAGCGGAAAAGAGACCCAGTACTTC. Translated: CASSGPSGKETQYF.

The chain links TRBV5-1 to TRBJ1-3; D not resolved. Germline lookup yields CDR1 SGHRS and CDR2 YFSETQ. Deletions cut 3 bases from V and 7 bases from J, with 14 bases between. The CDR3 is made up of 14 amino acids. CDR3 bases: TGCGCCAGCAGCTCTAAGGGTGAGAAGAACACCATATATTTT. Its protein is CASSSKGEKNTIYF.

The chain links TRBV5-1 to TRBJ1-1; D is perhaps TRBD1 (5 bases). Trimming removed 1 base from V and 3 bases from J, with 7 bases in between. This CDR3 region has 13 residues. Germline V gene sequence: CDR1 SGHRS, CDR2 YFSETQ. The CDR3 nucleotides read TGCGCCAGCAGCTTGATGGGACACACTGAAGCTTTCTTT. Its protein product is CASSLMGHTEAFF. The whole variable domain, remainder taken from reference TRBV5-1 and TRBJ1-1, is KAGVTQTPRYLIKTRGQQVTLSCSPISGHRSVSWYQQTPGQGLQFLFEYFSETQRNKGNFPGRFSGRQFSNSRSEMNVSTLELGDSALYLCASSLMGHTEAFFGQGTRLTVV.

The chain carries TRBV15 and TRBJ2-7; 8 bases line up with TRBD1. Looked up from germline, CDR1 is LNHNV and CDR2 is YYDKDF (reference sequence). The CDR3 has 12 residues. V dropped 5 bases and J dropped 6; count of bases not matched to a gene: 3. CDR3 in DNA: TGTGCCACCAGCCGCAGGGGGCTCGAGCAGTACTTC. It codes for CATSRRGLEQYF.

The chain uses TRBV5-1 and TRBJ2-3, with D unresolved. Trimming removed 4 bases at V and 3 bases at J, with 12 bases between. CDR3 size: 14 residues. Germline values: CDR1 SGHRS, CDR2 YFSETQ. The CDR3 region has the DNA TGCGCCAGCAGCCGGAACCTTGGGACAGATACGCAGTATTTT. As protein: CASSRNLGTDTQYF.

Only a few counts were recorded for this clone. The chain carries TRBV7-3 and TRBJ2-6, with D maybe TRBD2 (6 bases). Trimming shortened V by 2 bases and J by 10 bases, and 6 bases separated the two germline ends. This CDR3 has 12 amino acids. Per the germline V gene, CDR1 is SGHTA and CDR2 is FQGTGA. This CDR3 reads CASSLGGNVLTF. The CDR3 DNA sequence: TGTGCCAGCAGCTTAGGGGGGAACGTCCTGACTTTC.

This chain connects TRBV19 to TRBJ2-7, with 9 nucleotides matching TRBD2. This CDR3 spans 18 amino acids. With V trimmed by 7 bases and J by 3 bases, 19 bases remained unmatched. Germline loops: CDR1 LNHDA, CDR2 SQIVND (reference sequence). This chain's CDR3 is CASTPAWREGLGGYEQYF. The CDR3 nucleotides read TGTGCCAGTACCCCCGCCTGGCGGGAGGGCCTTGGGGGCTACGAGCAGTACTTC.

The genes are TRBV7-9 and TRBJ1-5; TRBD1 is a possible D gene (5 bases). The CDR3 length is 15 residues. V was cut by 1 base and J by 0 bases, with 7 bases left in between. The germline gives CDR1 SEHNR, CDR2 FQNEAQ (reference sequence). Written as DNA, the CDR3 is TGTGCCAGCAGCTTAGAGGGGTATAGCAATCAGCCCCAGCATTTT. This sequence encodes CASSLEGYSNQPQHF.

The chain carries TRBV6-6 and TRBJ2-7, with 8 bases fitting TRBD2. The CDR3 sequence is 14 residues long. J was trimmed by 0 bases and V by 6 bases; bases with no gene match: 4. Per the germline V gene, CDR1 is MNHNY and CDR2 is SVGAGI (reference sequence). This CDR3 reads CASSAGGRSYEQYV. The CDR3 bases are TGTGCCAGCAGCGCGGGGGGCCGCTCCTACGAGCAGTACGTC.

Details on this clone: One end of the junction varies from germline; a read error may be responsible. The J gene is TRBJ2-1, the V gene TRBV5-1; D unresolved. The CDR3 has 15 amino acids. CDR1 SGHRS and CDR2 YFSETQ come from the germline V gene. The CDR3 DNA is TGCGCCAGCAGCGTGGCCCCGGGCTCCCACAATGAGCAGTTCTTC. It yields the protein CASSVAPGSHNEQFF. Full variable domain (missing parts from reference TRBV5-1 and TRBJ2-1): KAGVTQTPRYLIKTRGQQVTLSCSPISGHRSVSWYQQTPGQGLQFLFEYFSETQRNKGNFPGRFSGRQFSNSRSEMNVSTLELGDSALYLCASSVAPGSHNEQFFGPGTRLTVL.